These 18 T cell receptor beta chains were all obtained from the same sample, sequenced in a study of blood T cell repertoires in COVID-19. Sequencing used immunoSEQ multiplex PCR; TCRdb keeps in-frame clones, though not all of them. Here the sample spans 240,000 or so clones, approximately 87% being singletons. The sequenced sample was peripheral blood. All receptors come from a man aged 55 to 70 with acute or convalescent COVID-19.

V usage is TRBV10-3 and J usage is TRBJ1-1; 11 positions match TRBD1. The V gene's germline CDR1 is ENHRY and CDR2 SYGVKD. The ends lost 10 bases at V and 4 bases at J; junction bases unmatched: 8. The length of the CDR3 is 14 residues. CDR3 residues: CATGTGGDGTEAFF. CDR3 DNA sequence: TGTGCCACAGGGACAGGGGGGGATGGCACTGAAGCTTTCTTT.

This chain connects TRBV5-1 to TRBJ2-6; TRBD1 agrees at 7 bases. The CDR3 covers 18 residues. Germline V gene lookup returns CDR1 SGHRS and CDR2 YFSETQ. J was trimmed by 2 bases and V by 0 bases; bases with no gene match: 8. DNA for the CDR3: TGCGCCAGCAGCTTGGGTGGGACAGAGACCCCTGGGGCCAACGTCCTGACTTTC. Its translation: CASSLGGTETPGANVLTF.

This sequence joins TRBV6-4 and TRBJ2-2, with D possibly being TRBD2 (5 bases). CDR3 length equals 15 residues. The germline V gene encodes CDR1 MRHNA and CDR2 SNTAGT. Trimming shortened V by 3 bases and J by 1 base, and 9 bases separated the two germline ends. CDR3: CASSDSGRNTGELFF. In DNA, the CDR3 is TGTGCCAGCAGTGATTCGGGGAGGAACACCGGGGAGCTGTTTTTT.

The chain carries TRBV15 and TRBJ2-5; D may be TRBD2 (6 bases). Germline V gives CDR1 LNHNV, CDR2 YYDKDF (reference sequence). V was cut by 0 bases and J by 4 bases, with 12 bases left in between. CDR3 length: 15 residues. The CDR3 DNA follows: TGTGCCACCAGCAGAGACTGGCGGGATGGAGAGACCCAGTACTTC. This translates into CATSRDWRDGETQYF. Variable domain in full (rest from reference TRBV15 and TRBJ2-5): DAMVIQNPRYQVTQFGKPVTLSCSQTLNHNVMYWYQQKSSQAPKLLFHYYDKDFNNEADTPDNFQSRRPNTSFCFLDIRSPGLGDTAMYLCATSRDWRDGETQYFGPGTRLLVL.

The chain uses TRBV19 and TRBJ2-7; 11 nucleotides match TRBD1. Germline loops: CDR1 LNHDA, CDR2 SQIVND (reference sequence). The CDR3 extends over 15 amino acids. The V segment lost 10 bases and the J segment 5 bases; nucleotides outside the gene matches: 13. CDR3 coding DNA: TGTGCCACCCAATCCGCCAGGACAGGGGGCCACGAGCAGTACTTC. Protein sequence: CATQSARTGGHEQYF.

The V and J genes are TRBV7-2 and TRBJ2-3, with 8 bases identical to TRBD1. V was pared by 0 bases and J by 2 bases, with 7 bases of the junction left unmatched. CDR3 length: 17 residues. From germline, CDR1 is SGHTA and CDR2 FQGNSA. In DNA form, the CDR3 reads TGTGCCAGCAGCTTAGCGTGGTCCCAGGGGGCCACAGATACGCAGTATTTT. Its translation: CASSLAWSQGATDTQYF.

The chain couples TRBV30 to TRBJ1-6; D not resolved. The CDR3 is 13 amino acids. The germline V and J ends were trimmed by 4 bases and 7 bases, with 11 bases remaining between them. Germline assignment: CDR1 GTSNPN and CDR2 SVGIG (reference sequence). The CDR3 sequence: CAWTYAWNSPLHF. The DNA for the CDR3 is TGTGCCTGGACTTATGCGTGGAATTCACCCCTCCACTTT.

This clone was counted once. The J gene is TRBJ2-4, the V gene TRBV7-9; 9 bases line up with TRBD1. CDR3 length equals 17 residues. Germline V gene sequence: CDR1 SEHNR, CDR2 FQNEAQ (reference sequence). The V segment lost 2 bases and the J segment 6 bases; nucleotides outside the gene matches: 11. The CDR3, as DNA: TGTGCCAGCAGCTTAATCGGGACAGGGTATGTTGGAAACATTCAGTACTTC. It codes for CASSLIGTGYVGNIQYF.

The chain combines TRBV28 with TRBJ2-2, with D possibly TRBD2 on 6 matching bases. The length of the CDR3 is 14 residues. V lost 7 bases and J 6 bases, leaving 15 bases between the germline ends. Looked up from germline, CDR1 is MDHEN and CDR2 is SYDVKM. CDR3 in amino acids: CASNVRGISGELFF. In DNA, the CDR3 is TGTGCCAGCAACGTACGGGGGATCTCCGGGGAGCTGTTTTTT.

V gene TRBV28 combines with J gene TRBJ1-1; D unresolved. Deletions cut 2 bases from V and 0 bases from J, with 16 bases between. The CDR3 is 17 amino acids. The germline V gene has CDR1 MDHEN and CDR2 SYDVKM. CDR3 protein: CASSLITGWNMNTEAFF. The CDR3 DNA reads TGTGCCAGCAGTTTAATAACGGGGTGGAACATGAACACTGAAGCTTTCTTT.

This sequence joins TRBV28 and TRBJ1-3; 7 bases align to TRBD1. The length of the CDR3 is 15 residues. The V segment lost 3 bases and the J segment 3 bases; nucleotides outside the gene matches: 5. CDR1 and CDR2 (germline): MDHEN, SYDVKM. CDR3 sequence reads: CASSLPTGLGNTIYF. The CDR3 coding sequence is TGTGCCAGCAGTTTGCCGACAGGGCTTGGAAACACCATATATTTT. Together with reference TRBV28 and TRBJ1-3, the CDR3 gives the full variable domain: DVKVTQSSRYLVKRTGEKVFLECVQDMDHENMFWYRQDPGLGLRLIYFSYDVKMKEKGDIPEGYSVSREKKERFSLILESASTNQTSMYLCASSLPTGLGNTIYFGEGSWLTVV.

The chain recombines TRBV3-1 (or the pseudogene TRBV3-2) with TRBJ2-7; TRBD2 is a possible D gene (6 bases). Germline V gene lookup returns CDR1 LGHDT and CDR2 YNNKEL (reference sequence). The ends were cut back, 1 base at V and 6 bases at J, with 13 bases in the middle. This CDR3 is built from 14 residues. CDR3 loop: CASSQVLRDGEQYF. The CDR3 DNA is TGTGCCAGCAGCCAAGTATTGCGGGACGGCGAGCAGTACTTC.

This clone came up once. The chain is built from TRBV28 and TRBJ2-5; TRBD2 might be the D (5 bases). The CDR3 is 13 residues long. V was pared by 7 bases and J by 5 bases, with 14 bases between. Germline CDR1 reads MDHEN; CDR2 reads SYDVKM. In DNA form, the CDR3 reads TGTGCCAGCACCCCCCCCGGGGAGGAGACCCAGTACTTC. It encodes CASTPPGEETQYF. The full variable domain, in which reference TRBV28 and TRBJ2-5 provide the parts outside the CDR3, is DVKVTQSSRYLVKRTGEKVFLECVQDMDHENMFWYRQDPGLGLRLIYFSYDVKMKEKGDIPEGYSVSREKKERFSLILESASTNQTSMYLCASTPPGEETQYFGPGTRLLVL.

This chain links TRBV28 with TRBJ1-5; 7 bases map to TRBD1. Per the germline V gene, CDR1 is MDHEN and CDR2 is SYDVKM. V dropped 7 bases and J dropped 4; count of bases not matched to a gene: 10. This CDR3 is built from 15 residues. The DNA for the CDR3 is TGTGCCAGCATCACTCCGGGACAGCGAAATCAGCCCCAGCATTTT. The encoded protein is CASITPGQRNQPQHF.

This clone was seen only a few times. The CDR3 here is CASSLGEAGAYNEQFF. In DNA, the CDR3 is TGTGCCAGCAGCTTAGGTGAAGCGGGCGCCTACAATGAGCAGTTCTTC. The chain carries TRBV11-3 and TRBJ2-1, with D maybe TRBD2 (6 bases). CDR1 and CDR2 from the germline V gene are SGHNT and YENEEA. The CDR3 runs 16 residues. The ends were cut back, 1 base at V and 2 bases at J, with 12 bases in the middle.

V gene TRBV4-3 combines with J gene TRBJ1-4; D is perhaps TRBD1 (5 bases). The V end lost 8 bases, the J end lost 3 bases, and 10 bases lay between the germline ends. Germline-derived CDR1 and CDR2 are LGHNA and YSLEER. The CDR3 consists of 13 residues. CDR3 protein: CASGRGPNEKLFF. The CDR3 bases are TGCGCCAGCGGGAGGGGTCCTAATGAAAAACTGTTTTTT.

The gene calls are TRBV28 and TRBJ2-5, with 9 nucleotides matching TRBD2. V lost 2 bases and J lost 5; bases outside the gene matches: 6. Germline assignment: CDR1 MDHEN and CDR2 SYDVKM. The CDR3 extends over 15 amino acids. The CDR3 DNA sequence: TGTGCCAGCAGTTTAGGTCGGGCGGGAGGGGAGACCCAGTACTTC. Translated: CASSLGRAGGETQYF. The full variable domain, its missing parts supplied by reference TRBV28 and TRBJ2-5, is DVKVTQSSRYLVKRTGEKVFLECVQDMDHENMFWYRQDPGLGLRLIYFSYDVKMKEKGDIPEGYSVSREKKERFSLILESASTNQTSMYLCASSLGRAGGETQYFGPGTRLLVL.

J is TRBJ1-1 and V is TRBV30; D is perhaps TRBD1 (6 bases). With 3 bases removed from V and 4 bases from J, the gap between germline ends came to 12 bases. CDR1 and CDR2 (germline): GTSNPN, SVGIG (reference sequence). The CDR3 runs 13 residues. In DNA, the CDR3 is TGTGCCTGGAGCGGGGGGCTAAGCACTGAAGCTTTCTTT. Encoded protein: CAWSGGLSTEAFF.